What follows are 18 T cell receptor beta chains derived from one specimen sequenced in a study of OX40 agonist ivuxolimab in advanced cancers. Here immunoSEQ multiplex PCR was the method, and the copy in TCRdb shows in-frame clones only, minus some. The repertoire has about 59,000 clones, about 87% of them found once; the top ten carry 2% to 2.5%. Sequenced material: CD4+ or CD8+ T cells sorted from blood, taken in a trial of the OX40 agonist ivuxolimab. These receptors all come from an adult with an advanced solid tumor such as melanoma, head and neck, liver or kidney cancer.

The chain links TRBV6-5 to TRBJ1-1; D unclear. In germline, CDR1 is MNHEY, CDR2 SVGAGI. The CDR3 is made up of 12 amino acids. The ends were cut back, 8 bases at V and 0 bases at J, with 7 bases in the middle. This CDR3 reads CASRRLNTEAFF. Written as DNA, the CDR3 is TGTGCCAGCCGGCGTTTGAACACTGAAGCTTTCTTT.

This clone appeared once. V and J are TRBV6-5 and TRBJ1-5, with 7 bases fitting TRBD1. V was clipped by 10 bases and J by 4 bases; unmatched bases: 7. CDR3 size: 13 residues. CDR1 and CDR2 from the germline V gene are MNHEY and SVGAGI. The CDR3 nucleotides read TGTGCCACCCAACAGGGGACGAATCAGCCCCAGCATTTT. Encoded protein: CATQQGTNQPQHF.

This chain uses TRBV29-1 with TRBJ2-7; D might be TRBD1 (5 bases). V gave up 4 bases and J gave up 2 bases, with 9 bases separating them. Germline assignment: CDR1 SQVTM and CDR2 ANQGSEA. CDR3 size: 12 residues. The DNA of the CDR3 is TGCAGCGTTGGAACAGGCACCTACGAGCAGTACTTC. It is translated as CSVGTGTYEQYF.

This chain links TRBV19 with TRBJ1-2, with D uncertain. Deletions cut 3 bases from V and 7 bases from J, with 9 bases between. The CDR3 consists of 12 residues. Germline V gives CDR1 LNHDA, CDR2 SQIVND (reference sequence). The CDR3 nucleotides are TGTGCCAGTAGTATCCAGGACGGTGGCTACACCTTC. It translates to CASSIQDGGYTF.

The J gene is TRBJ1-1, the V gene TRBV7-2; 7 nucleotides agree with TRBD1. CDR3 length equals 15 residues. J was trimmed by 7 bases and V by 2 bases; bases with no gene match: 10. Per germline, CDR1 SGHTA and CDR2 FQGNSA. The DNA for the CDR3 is TGTGCCAGCAGCTTACGGCACAGGGGACGGGGTGAAGCTTTCTTT. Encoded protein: CASSLRHRGRGEAFF. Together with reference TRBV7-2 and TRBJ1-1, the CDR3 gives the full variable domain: GAGVSQSPSNKVTEKGKDVELRCDPISGHTALYWYRQSLGQGLEFLIYFQGNSAPDKSGLPSDRFSAERTGGSVSTLTIQRTQQEDSAVYLCASSLRHRGRGEAFFGQGTRLTVV.

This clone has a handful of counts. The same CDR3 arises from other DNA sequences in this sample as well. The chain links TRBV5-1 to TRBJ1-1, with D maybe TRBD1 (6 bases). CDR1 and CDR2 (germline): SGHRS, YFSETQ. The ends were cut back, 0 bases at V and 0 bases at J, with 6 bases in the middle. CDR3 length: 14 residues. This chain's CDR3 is CASSLGTVNTEAFF. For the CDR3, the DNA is TGCGCCAGCAGCTTGGGGACAGTGAACACTGAAGCTTTCTTT.

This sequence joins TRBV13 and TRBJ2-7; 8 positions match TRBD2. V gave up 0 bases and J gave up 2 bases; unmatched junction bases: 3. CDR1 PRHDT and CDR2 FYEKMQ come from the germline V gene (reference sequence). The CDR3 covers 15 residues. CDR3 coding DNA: TGTGCCAGCAGCTTAGGACTAGCGGATACCTACGAGCAGTACTTC. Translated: CASSLGLADTYEQYF.

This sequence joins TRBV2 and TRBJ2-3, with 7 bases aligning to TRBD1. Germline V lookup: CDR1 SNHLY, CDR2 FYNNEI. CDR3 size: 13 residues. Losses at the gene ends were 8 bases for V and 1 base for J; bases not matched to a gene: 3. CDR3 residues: CASDRERTDTQYF. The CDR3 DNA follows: TGTGCCAGCGACAGGGAGCGCACAGATACGCAGTATTTT. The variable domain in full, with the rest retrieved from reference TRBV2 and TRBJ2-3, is EPEVTQTPSHQVTQMGQEVILRCVPISNHLYFYWYRQILGQKVEFLVSFYNNEISEKSEIFDDQFSVERPDGSNFTLKIRSTKLEDSAMYFCASDRERTDTQYFGPGTRLTVL.

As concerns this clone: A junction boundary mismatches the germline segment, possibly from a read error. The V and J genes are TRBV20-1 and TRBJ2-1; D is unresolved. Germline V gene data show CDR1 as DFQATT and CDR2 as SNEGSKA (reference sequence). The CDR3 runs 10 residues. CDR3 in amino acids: CSAREGNILF. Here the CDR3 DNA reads TGCAGTGCTAGAGAGGGAAACATCCTCTTC.

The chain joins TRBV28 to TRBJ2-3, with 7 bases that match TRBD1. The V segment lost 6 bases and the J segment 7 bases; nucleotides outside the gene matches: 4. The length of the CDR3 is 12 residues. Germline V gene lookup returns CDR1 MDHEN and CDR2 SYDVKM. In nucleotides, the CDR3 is TGTGCCAGCAGACAGGGACAGAATACGCAGTATTTT. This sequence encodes CASRQGQNTQYF. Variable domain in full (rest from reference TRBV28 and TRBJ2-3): DVKVTQSSRYLVKRTGEKVFLECVQDMDHENMFWYRQDPGLGLRLIYFSYDVKMKEKGDIPEGYSVSREKKERFSLILESASTNQTSMYLCASRQGQNTQYFGPGTRLTVL.

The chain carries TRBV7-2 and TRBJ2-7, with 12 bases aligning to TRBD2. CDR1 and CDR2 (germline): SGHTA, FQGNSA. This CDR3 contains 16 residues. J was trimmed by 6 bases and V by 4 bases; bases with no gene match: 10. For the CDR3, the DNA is TGTGCCAGCAGCTCCAGAGGACTAGCGGGAAGCGGCGAGCAGTACTTC. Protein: CASSSRGLAGSGEQYF.

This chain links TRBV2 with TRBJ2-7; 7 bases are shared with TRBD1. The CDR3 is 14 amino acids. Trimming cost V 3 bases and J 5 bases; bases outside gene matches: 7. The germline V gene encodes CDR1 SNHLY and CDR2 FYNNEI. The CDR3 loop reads CASSEVTGLNEQYF. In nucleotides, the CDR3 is TGTGCCAGCAGTGAGGTGACAGGGTTGAACGAGCAGTACTTC.

Written as DNA, the CDR3 is TGTGCCAGCAGTGATGACGCTAGACAGCCCCAGCATTTT. Amino acids: CASSDDARQPQHF. This rearrangement joins TRBV6-4 to TRBJ1-5; D gene uncertain. The V and J ends lost 3 bases and 7 bases respectively, with 10 bases between them. The CDR3 covers 13 residues. CDR1 is MRHNA, CDR2 SNTAGT, per germline.

The CDR3 coding sequence is TGTGCCAGCAGCCCGTCGGCCAACAATGAGCAGTTCTTC. Translation gives CASSPSANNEQFF. The V call is TRBV7-3, the J call TRBJ2-1; the D is unclear. Germline CDR1 SGHTA, CDR2 FQGTGA. V lost 5 bases, J lost 5 bases, and 10 bases lay in between. CDR3 size: 13 residues.

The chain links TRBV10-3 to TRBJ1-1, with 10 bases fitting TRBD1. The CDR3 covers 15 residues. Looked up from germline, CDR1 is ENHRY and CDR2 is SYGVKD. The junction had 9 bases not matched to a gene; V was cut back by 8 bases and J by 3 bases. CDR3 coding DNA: TGTGCCATCGGGAAGGGACAGGGGCTCTACACTGAAGCTTTCTTT. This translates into CAIGKGQGLYTEAFF.

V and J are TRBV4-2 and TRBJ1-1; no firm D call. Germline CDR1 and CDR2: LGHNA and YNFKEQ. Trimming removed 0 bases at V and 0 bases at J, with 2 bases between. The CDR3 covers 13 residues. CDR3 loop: CASSQDMNTEAFF. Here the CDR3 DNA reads TGTGCCAGCAGCCAAGACATGAACACTGAAGCTTTCTTT.

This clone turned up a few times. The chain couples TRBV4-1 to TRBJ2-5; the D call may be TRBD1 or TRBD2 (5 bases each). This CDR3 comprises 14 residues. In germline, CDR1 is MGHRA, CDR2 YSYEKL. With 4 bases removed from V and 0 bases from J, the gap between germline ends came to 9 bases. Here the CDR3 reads CASSRRDDQETQYF. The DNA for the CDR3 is TGCGCCAGCAGCCGACGGGACGACCAAGAGACCCAGTACTTC.

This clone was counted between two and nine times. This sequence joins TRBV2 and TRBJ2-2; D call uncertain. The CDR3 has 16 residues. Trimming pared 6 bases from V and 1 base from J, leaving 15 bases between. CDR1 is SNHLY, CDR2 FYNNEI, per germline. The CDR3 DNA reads TGTGCCAGCAGACCGACTGATTTCTGGAACACCGGGGAGCTGTTTTTT. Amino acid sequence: CASRPTDFWNTGELFF.